Given below is one T cell receptor (beta chain) in context. CDR1 is SGDLS, CDR2 YYNGEE, per germline. The ends were cut back, 0 bases at V and 4 bases at J, with 10 bases in the middle. CDR3 length equals 15 residues. The data derive from a study of radiotherapy plus CTLA-4 blockade in lung cancer. Measured with immunoSEQ multiplex PCR; TCRdb has only the in-frame clones, and not every one. The data show around 3,000 clones, roughly 84% seen once. The rearrangement uses TRBV9 and TRBJ2-2, with D tentatively TRBD2 (6 bases). The sequence came from a human donor with non-small cell lung cancer that progressed on radiotherapy plus ipilimumab. This sample comprised tumor tissue, obtained from a patient treated with radiotherapy plus ipilimumab. The CDR3 region has the DNA TGTGCCAGCAGCGTAGCTCTGGGGGGCACCGGGGAGCTGTTTTTT. Protein: CASSVALGGTGELFF.